This T cell receptor beta chain was profiled in a study of cytomegalovirus exposure and HLA in healthy donors. Study results and caveats: Presence/absence analyses treated sequencing depth as roughly uniform across donors.

Trimming stripped 1 base from V and 7 bases from J, with 13 bases between. Per the germline V gene, CDR1 is SGHVS and CDR2 is FNYEAQ. This CDR3 spans 14 amino acids. The PCR used 60 Vbeta and 13 Jbeta primers. Here immunoSEQ multiplex PCR was the method, and the copy in TCRdb shows in-frame clones only, minus some. The sample shows about 160,000 clones, around four fifths of them seen only once. Notes on this clone: The antigen remains undetermined.

The clonotype was recovered from a male donor in good health and CMV-seronegative. This chain connects TRBV7-6 to TRBJ1-1, with D unresolved. The sequenced material came from PBMCs. The CDR3 DNA sequence: TGTGCCAGCAGCTTAGGCAGGTTTGTGGGTGAAGCTTTCTTT. The encoded protein is CASSLGRFVGEAFF.